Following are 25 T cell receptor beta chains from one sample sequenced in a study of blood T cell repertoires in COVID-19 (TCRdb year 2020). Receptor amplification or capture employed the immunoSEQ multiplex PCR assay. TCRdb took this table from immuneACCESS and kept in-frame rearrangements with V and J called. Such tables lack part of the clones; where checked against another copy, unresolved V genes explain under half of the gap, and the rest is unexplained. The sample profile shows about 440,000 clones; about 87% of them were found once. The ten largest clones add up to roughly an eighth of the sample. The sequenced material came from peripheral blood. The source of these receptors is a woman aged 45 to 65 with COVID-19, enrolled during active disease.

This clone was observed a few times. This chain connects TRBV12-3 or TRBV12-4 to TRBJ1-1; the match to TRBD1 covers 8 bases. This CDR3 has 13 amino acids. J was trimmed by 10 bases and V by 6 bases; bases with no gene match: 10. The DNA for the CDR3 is TGTGCCAGCAGCGGCGGGACAGGACTCGGAGCTTTCTTT. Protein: CASSGGTGLGAFF.

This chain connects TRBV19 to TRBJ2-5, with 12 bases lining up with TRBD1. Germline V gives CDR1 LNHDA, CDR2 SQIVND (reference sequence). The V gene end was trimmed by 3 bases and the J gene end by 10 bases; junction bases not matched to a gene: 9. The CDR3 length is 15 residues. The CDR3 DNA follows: TGTGCCAGTAGTATTACCGGGACAGGGGGCAGAAACCAGTACTTC. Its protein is CASSITGTGGRNQYF.

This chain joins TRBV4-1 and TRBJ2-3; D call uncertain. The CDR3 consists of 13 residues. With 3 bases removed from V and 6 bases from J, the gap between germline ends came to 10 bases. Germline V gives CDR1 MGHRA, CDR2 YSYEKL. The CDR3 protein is CASSQGPRDTQYF. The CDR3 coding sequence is TGCGCCAGCAGCCAGGGTCCCAGGGATACGCAGTATTTT.

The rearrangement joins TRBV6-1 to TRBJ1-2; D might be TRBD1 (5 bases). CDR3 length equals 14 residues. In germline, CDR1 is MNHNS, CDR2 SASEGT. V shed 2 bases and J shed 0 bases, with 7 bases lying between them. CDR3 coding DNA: TGTGCCAGCAGTGAAACGGGGGCTAACTATGGCTACACCTTC. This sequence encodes CASSETGANYGYTF.

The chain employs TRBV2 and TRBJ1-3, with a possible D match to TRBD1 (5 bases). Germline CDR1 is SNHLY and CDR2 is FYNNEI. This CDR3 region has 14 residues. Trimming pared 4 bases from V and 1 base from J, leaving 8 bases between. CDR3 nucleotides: TGTGCCAGCAGTGCACAGGATTCTGGAAACACCATATATTTT. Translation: CASSAQDSGNTIYF.

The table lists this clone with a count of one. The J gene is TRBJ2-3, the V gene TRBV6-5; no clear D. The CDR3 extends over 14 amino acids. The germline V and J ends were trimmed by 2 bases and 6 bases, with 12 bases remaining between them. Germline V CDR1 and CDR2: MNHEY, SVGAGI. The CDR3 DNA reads TGTGCCAGCAGTTACGGGTCAAAAGCGGATACGCAGTATTTT. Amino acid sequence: CASSYGSKADTQYF.

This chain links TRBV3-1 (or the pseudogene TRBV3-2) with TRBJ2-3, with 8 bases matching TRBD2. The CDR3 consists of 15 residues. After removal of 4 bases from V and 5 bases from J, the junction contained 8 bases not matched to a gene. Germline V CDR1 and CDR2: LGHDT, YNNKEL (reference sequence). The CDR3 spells CASSLAGTAGDTQYF. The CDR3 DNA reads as TGTGCCAGCAGCCTAGCGGGAACAGCAGGAGATACGCAGTATTTT.

This CDR3 reads CASSLSLAGPKYYEQYF. The CDR3 coding sequence is TGTGCCAGCAGCTTGAGTTTGGCAGGCCCAAAATACTACGAGCAGTACTTC. The V and J genes are TRBV5-4 and TRBJ2-7; D remains ambiguous. CDR1 and CDR2 (germline): SGHNT, YYREEE (reference sequence). Trimming took 1 base from V and 3 from J, leaving 20 bases between them. CDR3 length: 17 amino acids.

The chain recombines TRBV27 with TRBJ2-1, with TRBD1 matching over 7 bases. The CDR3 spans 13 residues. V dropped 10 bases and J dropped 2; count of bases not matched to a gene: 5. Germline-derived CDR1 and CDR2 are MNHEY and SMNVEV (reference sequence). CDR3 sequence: CATSGQTYNEQFF. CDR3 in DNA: TGTGCCACTTCGGGACAGACCTACAATGAGCAGTTCTTC.

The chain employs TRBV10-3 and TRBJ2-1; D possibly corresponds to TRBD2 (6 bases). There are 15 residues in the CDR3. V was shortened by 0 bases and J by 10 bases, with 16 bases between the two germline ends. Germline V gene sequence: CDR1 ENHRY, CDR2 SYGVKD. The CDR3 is CAISESEGTAREQFF. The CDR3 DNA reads TGTGCCATCAGTGAGTCGGAGGGTACGGCCCGGGAGCAGTTCTTC.

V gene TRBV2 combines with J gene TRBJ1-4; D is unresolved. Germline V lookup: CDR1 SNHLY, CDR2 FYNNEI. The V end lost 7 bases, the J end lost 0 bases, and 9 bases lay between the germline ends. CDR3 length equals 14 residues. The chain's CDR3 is CASTDIATNEKLFF. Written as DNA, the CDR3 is TGTGCCAGCACCGACATCGCAACTAATGAAAAACTGTTTTTT.

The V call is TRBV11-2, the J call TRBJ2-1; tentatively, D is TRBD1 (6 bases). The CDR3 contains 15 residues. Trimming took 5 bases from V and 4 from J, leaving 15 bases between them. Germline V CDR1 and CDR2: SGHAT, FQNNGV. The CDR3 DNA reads TGTGCCAGCAGCCCACAGGGATTGACGTACAATGAGCAGTTCTTC. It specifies CASSPQGLTYNEQFF.

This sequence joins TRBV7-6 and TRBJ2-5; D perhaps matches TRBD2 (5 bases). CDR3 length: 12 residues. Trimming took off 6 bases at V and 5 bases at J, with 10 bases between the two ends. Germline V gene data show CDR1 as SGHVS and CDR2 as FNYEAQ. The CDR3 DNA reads TGTGCCAGCAGTAGCGCCGGGGAGACCCAGTACTTC. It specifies CASSSAGETQYF. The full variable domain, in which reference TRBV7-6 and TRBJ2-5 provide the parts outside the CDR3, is GAGVSQSPRYKVTKRGQDVALRCDPISGHVSLYWYRQALGQGPEFLTYFNYEAQQDKSGLPNDRFSAERPEGSISTLTIQRTEQRDSAMYRCASSSAGETQYFGPGTRLLVL.

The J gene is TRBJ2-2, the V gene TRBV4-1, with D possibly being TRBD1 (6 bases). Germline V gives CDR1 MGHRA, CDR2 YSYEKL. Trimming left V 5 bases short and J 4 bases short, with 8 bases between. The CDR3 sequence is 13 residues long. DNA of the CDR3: TGCGCCAGCAGCGACAGGCTCACCGGGGAGCTGTTTTTT. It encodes CASSDRLTGELFF.

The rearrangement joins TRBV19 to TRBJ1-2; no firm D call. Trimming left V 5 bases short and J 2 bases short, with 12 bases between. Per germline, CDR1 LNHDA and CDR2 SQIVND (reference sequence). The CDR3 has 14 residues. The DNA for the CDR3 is TGTGCCAGTAGTCCACATACGAGGAACTATGGCTACACCTTC. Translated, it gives CASSPHTRNYGYTF.

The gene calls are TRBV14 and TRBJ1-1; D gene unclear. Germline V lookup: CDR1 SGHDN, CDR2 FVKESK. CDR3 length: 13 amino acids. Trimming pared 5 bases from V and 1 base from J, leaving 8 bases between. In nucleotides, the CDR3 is TGTGCCAGCAGCTCAACAGCGAACACTGAAGCTTTCTTT. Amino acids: CASSSTANTEAFF.

The chain's CDR3 is CASNLAGGPGETQYF. DNA for the CDR3: TGCGCCAGCAACTTAGCGGGGGGACCTGGAGAGACCCAGTACTTC. The gene calls are TRBV5-1 and TRBJ2-5; 10 bases line up with TRBD2. The germline gives CDR1 SGHRS, CDR2 YFSETQ. The CDR3 has 15 residues. Losses at the gene ends were 6 bases for V and 4 bases for J; bases not matched to a gene: 9.

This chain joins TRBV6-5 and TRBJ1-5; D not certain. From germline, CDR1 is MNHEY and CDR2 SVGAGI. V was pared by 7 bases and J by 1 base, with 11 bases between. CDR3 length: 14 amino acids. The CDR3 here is CASNNAESNQPQHF. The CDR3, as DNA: TGTGCCAGCAATAATGCGGAAAGCAATCAGCCCCAGCATTTT.

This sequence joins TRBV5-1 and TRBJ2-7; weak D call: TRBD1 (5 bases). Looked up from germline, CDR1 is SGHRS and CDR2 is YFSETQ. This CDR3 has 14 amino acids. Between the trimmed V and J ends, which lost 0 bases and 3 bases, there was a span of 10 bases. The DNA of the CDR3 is TGCGCCAGCAGCTTGGGACAGCTCGTCTACGAGCAGTACTTC. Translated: CASSLGQLVYEQYF.

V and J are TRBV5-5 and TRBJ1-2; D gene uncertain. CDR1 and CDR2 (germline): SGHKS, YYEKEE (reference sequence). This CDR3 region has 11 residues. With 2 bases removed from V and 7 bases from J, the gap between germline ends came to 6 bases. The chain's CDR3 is CASSLEGGYTF. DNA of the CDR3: TGTGCCAGCAGCTTAGAGGGTGGCTACACCTTC.

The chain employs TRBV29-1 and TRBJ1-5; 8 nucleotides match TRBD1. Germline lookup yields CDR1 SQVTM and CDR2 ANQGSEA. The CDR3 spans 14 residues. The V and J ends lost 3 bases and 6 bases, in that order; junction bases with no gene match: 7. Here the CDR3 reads CSVEVGQGGQPQHF. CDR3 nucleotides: TGCAGCGTTGAGGTTGGACAGGGCGGTCAGCCCCAGCATTTT.

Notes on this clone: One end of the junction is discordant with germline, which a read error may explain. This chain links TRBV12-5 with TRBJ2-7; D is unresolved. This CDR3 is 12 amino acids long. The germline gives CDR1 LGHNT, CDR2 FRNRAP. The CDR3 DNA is TGTGCTAGTGGTTCAGACTCCCACGAGCAGTACTTC. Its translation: CASGSDSHEQYF.

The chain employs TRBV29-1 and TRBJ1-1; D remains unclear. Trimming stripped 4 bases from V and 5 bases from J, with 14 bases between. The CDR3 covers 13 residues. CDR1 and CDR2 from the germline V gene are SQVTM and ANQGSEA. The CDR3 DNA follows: TGCAGCGTTGCAACCACCCAGGATACTGAAGCTTTCTTT. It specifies CSVATTQDTEAFF. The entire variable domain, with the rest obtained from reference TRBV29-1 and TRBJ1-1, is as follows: SAVISQKPSRDICQRGTSLTIQCQVDSQVTMMFWYRQQPGQSLTLIATANQGSEATYESGFVIDKFPISRPNLTFSTLTVSNMSPEDSSIYLCSVATTQDTEAFFGQGTRLTVV.

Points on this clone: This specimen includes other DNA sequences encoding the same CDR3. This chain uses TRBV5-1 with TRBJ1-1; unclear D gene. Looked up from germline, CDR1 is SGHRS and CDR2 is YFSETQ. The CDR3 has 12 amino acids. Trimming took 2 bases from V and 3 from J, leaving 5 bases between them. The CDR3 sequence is CASSLRDTEAFF. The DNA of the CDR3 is TGCGCCAGCAGCTTACGGGACACTGAAGCTTTCTTT. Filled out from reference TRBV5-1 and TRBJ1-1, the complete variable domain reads KAGVTQTPRYLIKTRGQQVTLSCSPISGHRSVSWYQQTPGQGLQFLFEYFSETQRNKGNFPGRFSGRQFSNSRSEMNVSTLELGDSALYLCASSLRDTEAFFGQGTRLTVV.

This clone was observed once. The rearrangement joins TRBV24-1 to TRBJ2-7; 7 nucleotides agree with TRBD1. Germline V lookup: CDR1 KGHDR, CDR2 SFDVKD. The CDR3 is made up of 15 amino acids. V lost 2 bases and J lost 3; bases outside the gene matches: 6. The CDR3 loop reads CATSDSWDRNYEQYF. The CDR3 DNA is TGTGCCACCAGTGATTCCTGGGACAGAAACTACGAGCAGTACTTC.